These T cell receptor beta chains were read from a single sample in a study of identical twins. MiXCR, applied by TCRdb to the 5' RACE reads, yields one record per CDR3 protein. This sample has about 890,000 distinct CDR3 sequences; roughly an eighth occur once, and the top ten carry around 1.6%. The sample was also linked to a second study, of yellow fever vaccine responses in identical twins.

Specimen: PBMCs. The receptors were gathered from a woman younger than 35 in good health. Each CDR3 is given with its conserved first and last residue. Each record gives: CDR3 DNA, CDR3 protein, V gene, D gene, J gene, clone size. A D gene is named only where the DNA matches it firmly. The listing skips clone size in some rows; elsewhere it reads once, few, many or a size class.

TGTGCCAGCAGCTTGGACAGGGTCTCCGGGGAGCTGTTTTTT CASSLDRVSGELFF TRBV7-8 TRBD1 TRBJ2-2 .
TGTGCCAGCAGCTTTGGGCAGGGAAGCACTGAAGCTTTCTTT CASSFGQGSTEAFF TRBV5-6 . TRBJ1-1 few
TGTGCCAGCATGAACAGTAACACCGGGGAGCTGTTTTTT CASMNSNTGELFF TRBV7-6 . TRBJ2-2 few
TGTGCCAGCAGCGACCGGACTAGCGGGGCTGGGGAGCTGTTTTTT CASSDRTSGAGELFF TRBV7-6 TRBD2 TRBJ2-2 .
TGTGCCAGCAGTTACTCTGGACCCGGGGCCAAAAACATTCAGTACTTC CASSYSGPGAKNIQYF TRBV6-5 . TRBJ2-4 few
TGTGCCAGCAGCCAAGGGATGTTCAGGACGGTTACCGGGGAGCTGTTTTTT CASSQGMFRTVTGELFF TRBV3-1 . TRBJ2-2 few
TGTGCCAGCACCCGGCGGGGAGGTCTTCCGAATGAGCAGTTCTTC CASTRRGGLPNEQFF TRBV3-1 . TRBJ2-1 many
TGTGCCACCAGCCGGGGGGGGCTAGCGGGAGTGGATGAGCAGTTCTTC CATSRGGLAGVDEQFF TRBV15 TRBD2 TRBJ2-1 few
TGTGCCAGCAGTAATTCACACAGAGCGCTTAACACCGGGGAGCTGTTTTTT CASSNSHRALNTGELFF TRBV6-1 . TRBJ2-2 .
TGTGCCAGCAGTACCCAGGGTGGCAATCAGCCCCAGCATTTT CASSTQGGNQPQHF TRBV12-3/TRBV12-4 . TRBJ1-5 many
TGTGCCATCAGTACAGGGGCAACAGATACGCAGTATTTT CAISTGATDTQYF TRBV10-3 TRBD1 TRBJ2-3 .
TGTGCCAGCACCTTCGCGCCGGGAACTGAAGCTTTCTTT CASTFAPGTEAFF TRBV6-1 . TRBJ1-1 .
TGCGCCAGCAGCCAAGTTGGACTAGCGGGCCCCTACGAGCAGTACTTC CASSQVGLAGPYEQYF TRBV4-1 TRBD2 TRBJ2-7 .
TGTGCCACCAGTGATGCAGATCACACAGATACGCAGTATTTT CATSDADHTDTQYF TRBV24-1 . TRBJ2-3 .
TGCGCCAGCAGACGGACTAGCGGGGAGGATACGCAGTATTTT CASRRTSGEDTQYF TRBV5-1 TRBD2 TRBJ2-3 .
TGTGCCAGCAGCCAAGATTCCAGGAACACCGGGGAGCTGTTTTTT CASSQDSRNTGELFF TRBV3-1 . TRBJ2-2 few
TGTGCCAGCAGTTCGGCTGAAGCTTTCTTT CASSSAEAFF TRBV12-3/TRBV12-4 . TRBJ1-1 few
TGCGCCAGCAGCTCACAGACAGGGACGCTGAACACTGAAGCTTTCTTT CASSSQTGTLNTEAFF TRBV5-1 TRBD1 TRBJ1-1 few
TGTGCCAGCAGTTACAGGGACGCCGGGGAGCTGTTTTTT CASSYRDAGELFF TRBV2 . TRBJ2-2 .
TGCAGTGCTACTCCCCCTTTAGACAGGGGAGGGTACGAGCAGTACTTC CSATPPLDRGGYEQYF TRBV20-1 . TRBJ2-7 few
TGTGCCAGCAGCTTAGGGGCAGTAAACTACTACGAGCAGTACTTC CASSLGAVNYYEQYF TRBV11-2 . TRBJ2-7 few
TGCGCCAGCAGCCATCCCGGGACGTCCCAAGAGACCCAGTACTTC CASSHPGTSQETQYF TRBV4-1 . TRBJ2-5 few
TGTGCCAGCAGTGCCCAGGACACACCCTCGCGGGAGACCCAGTACTTC CASSAQDTPSRETQYF TRBV2 . TRBJ2-5 once
TGTGCCAGCAGTGAATTGCAGGGGAGGGCCGGGGAGCTGTTTTTT CASSELQGRAGELFF TRBV6-1 . TRBJ2-2 few
TGTGCCAGCAGCCAAGGGACAGGCTCTGGAAACACCATATATTTT CASSQGTGSGNTIYF TRBV16 TRBD1 TRBJ1-3 many
TGTGCCAGCAGCCATCCCAAGACAGGGGAGGTGTTCAATGAGCAGTTCTTC CASSHPKTGEVFNEQFF TRBV3-1 TRBD1 TRBJ2-1 few
TGCAGTGCGAGGGACATATGGGATCAGCCCCAGCATTTT CSARDIWDQPQHF TRBV20-1 . TRBJ1-5 few
TGTGCCAGCTGCCGAGGGACAGGGGGCTACTCTGGGGCCAACGTCCTGACTTTC CASCRGTGGYSGANVLTF TRBV3-2 . TRBJ2-6 .
TGTGCCAGCAGACCTGATCCGGACAGGGACTACAATGAGCAGTTCTTC CASRPDPDRDYNEQFF TRBV6-1 TRBD1 TRBJ2-1 .
TGTGCCAGCAGTTTATGGGGGGGGCTTGACTACACCTTC CASSLWGGLDYTF TRBV28 . TRBJ1-2 few
TGTGCCTCGTCTGGCGGGAGGGCCCACAATGAGCAGTTCTTC CASSGGRAHNEQFF TRBV10-3 TRBD2 TRBJ2-1 many
TGTGCCAGCTCATCAGGACAGGGGGCTCCCCGCGATACGCAGTATTTT CASSSGQGAPRDTQYF TRBV18 TRBD1 TRBJ2-3 few
TGCAGTACCGGTCGGGGCCCTGAGCAGTTCTTC CSTGRGPEQFF TRBV20-1 . TRBJ2-1 .
TGTGCCAGCAGCTTAAATTTAGGAGATACGCAGTATTTT CASSLNLGDTQYF TRBV11-3 . TRBJ2-3 .
TGTGCCAGCAGTTACTCCGGAGCGGATGCGTTCTTC CASSYSGADAFF TRBV6-5 . TRBJ2-1 .
TGTGCCAGCAGCATGCAGCGGGTAGGCTACGAGCAGTACTTC CASSMQRVGYEQYF TRBV7-8 . TRBJ2-7 .
TGTGCCACCAGCAGATCCGGACAGTCCTACGAGCAGTACTTC CATSRSGQSYEQYF TRBV15 . TRBJ2-7 .